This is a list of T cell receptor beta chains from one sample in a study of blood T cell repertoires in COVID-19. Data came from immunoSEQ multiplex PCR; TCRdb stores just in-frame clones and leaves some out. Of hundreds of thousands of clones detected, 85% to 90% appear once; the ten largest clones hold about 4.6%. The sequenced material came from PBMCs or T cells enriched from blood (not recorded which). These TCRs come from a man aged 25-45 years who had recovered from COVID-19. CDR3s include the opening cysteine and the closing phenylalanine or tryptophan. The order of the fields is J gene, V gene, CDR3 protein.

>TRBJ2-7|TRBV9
CASSGRDYEQYF
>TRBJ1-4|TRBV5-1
CASSLQQGTNEKLFF
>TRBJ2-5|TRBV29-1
CSVEDPGQSGTQYF
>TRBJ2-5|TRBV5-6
CASSLGSGLAGGQETQYF
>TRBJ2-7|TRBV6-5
CASSWGLVRSYEQYF
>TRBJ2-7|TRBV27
CASSKDRGAYEQYF
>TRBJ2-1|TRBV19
CASSDGTSNEQFF
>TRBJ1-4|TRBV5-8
CASSAPGQGAEKLFF
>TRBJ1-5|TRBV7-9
CASNAGGWGQPQHF
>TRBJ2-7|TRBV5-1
CASTGGALYEQYF
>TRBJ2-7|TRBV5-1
CASSFRGEYEQYF
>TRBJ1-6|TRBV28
CASSLSGSNSPLHF
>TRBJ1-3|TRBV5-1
CASSSAGPRTGNTIYF
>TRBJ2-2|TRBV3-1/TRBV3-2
CASSGGLAGGLYTGELFF
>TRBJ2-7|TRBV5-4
CASREAGTRSVYEQYF
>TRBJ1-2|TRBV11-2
CASSLGPGYTF
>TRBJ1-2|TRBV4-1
CASSQGGPNYGYTF
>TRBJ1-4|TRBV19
CAIGTGGVTTNEKLFF
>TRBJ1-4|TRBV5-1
CASGEVVGEKLFF
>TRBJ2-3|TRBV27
CASSSRGTGDTDTQYF
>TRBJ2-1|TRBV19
CASSHRASGRADEQFF
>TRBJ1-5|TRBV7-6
CASSLDGTGHGAQHF
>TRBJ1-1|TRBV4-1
CASSQVAGNTEAFF
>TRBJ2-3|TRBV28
CASSSGGGDTQYF
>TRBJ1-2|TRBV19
CASTLETQGPYGYTF
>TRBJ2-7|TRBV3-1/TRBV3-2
CASSLTGGTYEQYF
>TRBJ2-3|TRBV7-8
CASSSVAGGFADTQYF
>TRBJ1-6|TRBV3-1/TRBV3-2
CASSQDTWQGNSPLHF
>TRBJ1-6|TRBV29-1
CSVGSPQGTEIYLYNSPLHF